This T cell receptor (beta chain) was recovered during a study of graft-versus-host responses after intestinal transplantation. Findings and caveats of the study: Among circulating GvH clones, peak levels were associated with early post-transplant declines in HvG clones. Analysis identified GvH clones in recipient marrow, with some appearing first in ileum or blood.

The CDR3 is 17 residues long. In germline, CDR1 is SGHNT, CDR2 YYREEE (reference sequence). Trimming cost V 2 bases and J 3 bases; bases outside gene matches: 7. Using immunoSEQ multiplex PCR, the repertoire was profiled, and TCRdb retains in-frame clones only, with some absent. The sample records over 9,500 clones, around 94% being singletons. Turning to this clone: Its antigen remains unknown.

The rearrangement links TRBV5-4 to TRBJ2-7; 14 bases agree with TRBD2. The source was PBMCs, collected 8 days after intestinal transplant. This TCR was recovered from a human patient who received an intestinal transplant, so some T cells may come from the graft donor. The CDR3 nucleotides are TGTGCCAGCAGCTTCGGACTAGCGGGGGGTCGAATCTACGAGCAGTACTTC. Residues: CASSFGLAGGRIYEQYF.